This T cell receptor (beta chain) was identified in a study of CD8 T cells in cerebrospinal fluid in Alzheimer's disease. The CDR3 has 16 residues. General study results and limits: EBV-specific clones showed no enrichment in Alzheimer's patients and were not the top expanded clones. In mild cognitive impairment or Alzheimer's disease, the biggest CSF clone made up more TCRs than in controls.

CSF cells underwent 10X single-cell V(D)J and 5' gene-expression profiling. TCRdb re-called the 10x single-cell sequencing reads and catalogs CDR3 proteins one per entry, DNA excluded. This sample's clone table lists approximately 1,200 distinct CDR3 sequences. This clonotype is medium-sized by frequency. What it binds is unknown. All participants were free of acute infectious disease and in good physical condition. The receptor's source is a human donor in good health. The rearrangement links TRBV12-3 or TRBV12-4 to TRBJ2-6; TCRdb reports TRBD2, a call that lacks DNA to check it against. Sequencing was done on a sample of cerebrospinal fluid. The CDR3 protein is CASSLPGPSGANVLTF.